Shown below are 31 T cell receptor beta chains from a single sample sequenced in a study of PD-L1 blockade in urothelial cancer (dated by TCRdb to about 2017). The library relied on the immunoSEQ multiplex PCR assay. This is the immuneACCESS table as TCRdb keeps it, with only in-frame sequences that have V and J called. A part of the clones is gone; compared with another copy, unresolved V genes explain less than half, and the rest is unexplained. Within this sample are 70,000 or so clones, with around 84% of them counted one time only. The ten top clones hold roughly 4.8% of the sample. This material consisted of PBMCs, taken around atezolizumab (anti-PD-L1) treatment. The receptors derive from a man aged 70 or older with urothelial cancer.

The rearrangement joins TRBV6-1 to TRBJ2-5; D remains ambiguous. CDR1 is MNHNS and CDR2 is SASEGT in the germline V gene. The V end was cut by 7 bases, the J end by 4 bases, with 7 bases between. CDR3 size: 11 residues. The CDR3 region is CASTGSETQYF. The CDR3 DNA sequence: TGTGCCAGCACAGGCTCAGAGACCCAGTACTTC.

The J gene is TRBJ2-1, the V gene TRBV11-2; D possibly corresponds to TRBD1 (5 bases). CDR1 SGHAT and CDR2 FQNNGV come from the germline V gene. The CDR3 is 14 amino acids. V was cut by 1 base and J by 10 bases, with 14 bases left in between. As DNA, the CDR3 is TGTGCCAGCAGCTTAGGGCGTGGGGCTTGGGAGCAGTTCTTC. Amino acid sequence: CASSLGRGAWEQFF. The full variable domain, completed using reference TRBV11-2 and TRBJ2-1, is EAGVAQSPRYKIIEKRQSVAFWCNPISGHATLYWYQQILGQGPKLLIQFQNNGVVDDSQLPKDRFSAERLKGVDSTLKIQPAKLEDSAVYLCASSLGRGAWEQFFGPGTRLTVL.

The chain uses TRBV2 and TRBJ2-7, with 8 bases fitting TRBD1. CDR1 and CDR2 (germline): SNHLY, FYNNEI. The CDR3 totals 12 residues. Trimming cost V 8 bases and J 3 bases; bases outside gene matches: 3. The CDR3 spells CASRTGYYEQYF. CDR3 bases: TGTGCCAGCCGGACAGGGTACTACGAGCAGTACTTC.

The chain is built from TRBV19 and TRBJ1-5; D remains ambiguous. V was shortened by 5 bases and J by 11 bases, with 16 bases between the two germline ends. The CDR3 is made up of 13 amino acids. CDR1 and CDR2 from the germline V gene are LNHDA and SQIVND (reference sequence). CDR3 in amino acids: CASSPTLDRAQHF. CDR3 DNA: TGTGCCAGTAGTCCAACGTTGGATCGGGCCCAGCATTTT. Full variable domain (outside the CDR3, taken from reference TRBV19 and TRBJ1-5): DGGITQSPKYLFRKEGQNVTLSCEQNLNHDAMYWYRQDPGQGLRLIYYSQIVNDFQKGDIAEGYSVSREKKESFPLTVTSAQKNPTAFYLCASSPTLDRAQHFGDGTRLSIL.

This rearrangement joins TRBV5-1 to TRBJ2-1; 8 nucleotides match TRBD2. Per the germline V gene, CDR1 is SGHRS and CDR2 is YFSETQ. V lost 0 bases to trimming and J lost 10 bases; unmatched junction nucleotides: 9. There are 15 residues in the CDR3. Written as DNA, the CDR3 is TGCGCCAGCAGCTTGGCCTCGGGAGGGCCGGTGGAGCAGTTCTTC. As protein: CASSLASGGPVEQFF.

The chain couples TRBV5-1 to TRBJ2-1, with 9 bases identical to TRBD2. CDR3 length: 17 amino acids. The junction had 8 bases not matched to a gene; V was cut back by 4 bases and J by 0 bases. Germline V gene lookup returns CDR1 SGHRS and CDR2 YFSETQ. The CDR3 spells CASSRMGSGSSYNEQFF. The CDR3 DNA is TGCGCCAGCAGCCGGATGGGTAGCGGGAGCTCCTACAATGAGCAGTTCTTC.

The V gene is TRBV5-4, the J gene TRBJ2-1, with 8 bases aligning to TRBD2. This CDR3 is built from 15 residues. After removal of 1 base from V and 12 bases from J, the junction contained 12 bases not matched to a gene. Germline lookup yields CDR1 SGHNT and CDR2 YYREEE (reference sequence). The DNA for the CDR3 is TGTGCCAGCAGCTTGTATCTAGCGGGTCTCGCGGGGCAGTTCTTC. Amino acids: CASSLYLAGLAGQFF.

V gene TRBV5-1 combines with J gene TRBJ2-5, with TRBD2 matching over 9 bases. Losses at the gene ends were 3 bases for V and 4 bases for J; bases not matched to a gene: 4. The CDR3 is 14 residues long. Germline CDR1 is SGHRS and CDR2 is YFSETQ. CDR3 region: CASSSAGGRETQYF. CDR3 DNA sequence: TGCGCCAGCAGCTCGGCGGGGGGGAGAGAGACCCAGTACTTC.

The chain combines TRBV18 with TRBJ2-7, with TRBD1 as a possible D gene (6 bases). Trimming pared 6 bases from V and 0 bases from J, leaving 18 bases between. The germline V gene has CDR1 KGHSH and CDR2 LQKENI. The CDR3 runs to 16 residues. This CDR3 is CASSKSLGTHSYEQYF. In nucleotides, the CDR3 is TGTGCCAGCTCCAAAAGCCTCGGGACACACTCCTACGAGCAGTACTTC.

This clone was observed once. This sequence joins TRBV9 and TRBJ2-2; TRBD2 aligns across 10 bases. Trimming at V came to 3 bases and at J to 1 base, leaving 3 bases not matched to a gene. The CDR3 has 16 amino acids. The germline gives CDR1 SGDLS, CDR2 YYNGEE. Here the CDR3 reads CASSAIAGGNTGELFF. CDR3 nucleotide sequence: TGTGCCAGCAGCGCAATAGCGGGAGGGAACACCGGGGAGCTGTTTTTT.

The rearrangement links TRBV5-5 to TRBJ2-7; TRBD2 is a possible D gene (5 bases). The CDR3 consists of 14 residues. V was trimmed by 4 bases and J by 0 bases, leaving 11 bases between them. The V gene's germline CDR1 is SGHKS and CDR2 YYEKEE (reference sequence). Here the CDR3 DNA reads TGTGCCAGCAGCCTAGCCACAGCCTCCTACGAGCAGTACTTC. Its protein is CASSLATASYEQYF.

The gene calls are TRBV7-8 and TRBJ2-5; no firm D call. V dropped 3 bases and J dropped 4 bases, with 6 bases sitting between them. CDR1 and CDR2 (germline): SGHVS, FQNEAQ. The CDR3 has 12 residues. As DNA, the CDR3 is TGTGCCAGCAGCTTGGCCCCAGAGACCCAGTACTTC. Its protein is CASSLAPETQYF. Complete variable domain (other parts from reference TRBV7-8 and TRBJ2-5): GAGVSQSPRYKVAKRGQDVALRCDPISGHVSLFWYQQALGQGPEFLTYFQNEAQLDKSGLPSDRFFAERPEGSVSTLKIQRTQQEDSAVYLCASSLAPETQYFGPGTRLLVL.

This chain joins TRBV28 and TRBJ1-1; the D gene is possibly TRBD1 (5 bases). The CDR3 is made up of 15 amino acids. V shed 6 bases and J shed 5 bases, with 19 bases lying between them. Looked up from germline, CDR1 is MDHEN and CDR2 is SYDVKM. The DNA of the CDR3 is TGTGCCAGCAGCCCACCCTTGGGGGGGAGGACTGAAGCTTTCTTT. The encoded protein is CASSPPLGGRTEAFF.

The V gene is TRBV18, the J gene TRBJ1-5, with 7 nucleotides matching TRBD1. The J segment lost 4 bases and the V segment lost 5 bases, leaving 8 bases of the junction unmatched. This CDR3 spans 15 amino acids. Germline V gene data show CDR1 as KGHSH and CDR2 as LQKENI. The CDR3 coding sequence is TGTGCCAGCTCAGCGACAGGGCTCGATAATCAGCCCCAGCATTTT. Encoded protein: CASSATGLDNQPQHF.

The chain carries TRBV5-1 and TRBJ2-1, with 7 bases aligning to TRBD1. The V segment lost 4 bases and the J segment 0 bases; nucleotides outside the gene matches: 7. The CDR3 contains 16 residues. Looked up from germline, CDR1 is SGHRS and CDR2 is YFSETQ. This CDR3 reads CASSHIRDSSYNEQFF. The DNA of the CDR3 is TGCGCCAGCAGCCATATCCGGGACAGCTCCTACAATGAGCAGTTCTTC.

This clone was detected once. V is TRBV28 and J is TRBJ2-7, with D maybe TRBD1 (5 bases). CDR1 and CDR2 (germline): MDHEN, SYDVKM. V lost 6 bases to trimming and J lost 7 bases, with 19 bases between them. The CDR3 has 14 amino acids. Here the CDR3 reads CASRLQGIRDEQYF. In DNA, the CDR3 is TGTGCCAGCAGGTTGCAGGGTATAAGGGATGAGCAGTACTTC.

This clone was recorded only once. This chain joins TRBV7-2 and TRBJ2-1; 11 nucleotides agree with TRBD2. The CDR3 loop spans 15 amino acids. CDR1 and CDR2 (germline): SGHTA, FQGNSA. With V trimmed by 3 bases and J by 8 bases, 6 bases remained unmatched. The CDR3: CASSFSGRAGDEQFF. CDR3 nucleotides: TGTGCCAGCAGCTTTAGCGGGAGGGCCGGGGATGAGCAGTTCTTC. Filled out from reference TRBV7-2 and TRBJ2-1, the complete variable domain reads GAGVSQSPSNKVTEKGKDVELRCDPISGHTALYWYRQSLGQGLEFLIYFQGNSAPDKSGLPSDRFSAERTGGSVSTLTIQRTQQEDSAVYLCASSFSGRAGDEQFFGPGTRLTVL.

The V gene is TRBV6-5, the J gene TRBJ1-5; D gene uncertain. Germline assignment: CDR1 MNHEY and CDR2 SVGAGI. V was pared by 5 bases and J by 6 bases, with 17 bases between. The CDR3 sequence is 15 residues long. As DNA, the CDR3 is TGTGCCAGCAGTCCCTTACGGGTGAATGGTCAGCCCCAGCATTTT. Translated, it gives CASSPLRVNGQPQHF.

V is TRBV6-1 and J is TRBJ2-3; weak D call: TRBD2 (6 bases). The CDR3 runs to 14 residues. In germline, CDR1 is MNHNS, CDR2 SASEGT. V lost 7 bases and J lost 6, with 17 bases in between. CDR3 in amino acids: CASIRGQRADTQYF. CDR3 nucleotide sequence: TGTGCCAGCATCCGAGGGCAGCGGGCCGATACGCAGTATTTT.

The chain recombines TRBV7-2 with TRBJ2-6; D might be TRBD2 (6 bases). The CDR3 extends over 15 amino acids. V was trimmed by 5 bases and J by 3 bases, leaving 11 bases between them. CDR1 is SGHTA, CDR2 FQGNSA, per germline. The DNA of the CDR3 is TGTGCCAGCAGCCCGGGACTCATTGGGGCCAACGTCCTGACTTTC. The encoded protein is CASSPGLIGANVLTF.

J is TRBJ2-7 and V is TRBV15; D possibly corresponds to TRBD1 (5 bases). The V gene lost 1 base and the J gene lost 2 bases, with 9 bases spanning the gap. CDR3 length equals 14 residues. From germline, CDR1 is LNHNV and CDR2 YYDKDF (reference sequence). The CDR3 spells CATSRVYRTYEQYF. For the CDR3, the DNA is TGTGCCACCAGCAGAGTTTACAGGACCTACGAGCAGTACTTC.

V is TRBV25-1 and J is TRBJ1-3; D gene unclear. The CDR3 runs 16 residues. CDR1 MGHDK and CDR2 SYGVNS come from the germline V gene. V was pared by 6 bases and J by 0 bases, with 15 bases between. This CDR3 reads CASRPGPRDSGNTIYF. DNA of the CDR3: TGTGCCAGCAGGCCAGGTCCCCGGGACTCTGGAAACACCATATATTTT.

This clone was counted between two and nine times. The V and J genes are TRBV18 and TRBJ2-2, with D possibly TRBD1 on 6 matching bases. The CDR3 runs 15 residues. V shed 1 base and J shed 0 bases, with 6 bases lying between them. The germline V gene has CDR1 KGHSH and CDR2 LQKENI. CDR3 residues: CASSPQGANTGELFF. Here the CDR3 DNA reads TGTGCCAGCTCACCACAGGGGGCGAACACCGGGGAGCTGTTTTTT.

The rearrangement joins TRBV19 to TRBJ2-4, with 7 bases matching TRBD2. V shed 3 bases and J 10 bases; nucleotides not matched to a gene: 9. CDR1 and CDR2 from the germline V gene are LNHDA and SQIVND (reference sequence). The CDR3 sequence is 14 residues long. CDR3 in amino acids: CASSIDDRGVIQYF. The CDR3 region has the DNA TGTGCCAGTAGTATCGATGATCGGGGGGTTATTCAGTACTTC.

The rearrangement links TRBV29-1 to TRBJ2-7; TRBD1 is a possible D gene (6 bases). The CDR3 is made up of 12 amino acids. Germline CDR1 SQVTM, CDR2 ANQGSEA. V lost 4 bases and J 7 bases, leaving 14 bases between the germline ends. The chain's CDR3 is CSVVLGAREQYF. The CDR3 DNA is TGCAGCGTTGTCCTGGGGGCGCGAGAGCAGTACTTC.

The chain recombines TRBV9 with TRBJ1-1, with D possibly matching TRBD1 (6 bases). CDR1 SGDLS and CDR2 YYNGEE come from the germline V gene. The CDR3 is made up of 13 amino acids. V was shortened by 3 bases and J by 2 bases, with 8 bases between the two germline ends. In nucleotides, the CDR3 is TGTGCCAGCAGCGAAGGGGGAAACACTGAAGCTTTCTTT. It codes for CASSEGGNTEAFF.

The chain links TRBV2 to TRBJ1-1; D uncertain. This CDR3 comprises 11 residues. Trimming left V 8 bases short and J 7 bases short, with 11 bases between. Per germline, CDR1 SNHLY and CDR2 FYNNEI. CDR3 protein: CASEVMVEAFF. The CDR3, as DNA: TGTGCCAGCGAGGTTATGGTTGAAGCTTTCTTT.

In this sample, this clone turned up once. The J gene is TRBJ1-5, the V gene TRBV6-5; no firm D call. The germline V gene encodes CDR1 MNHEY and CDR2 SVGAGI. This CDR3 comprises 15 residues. Deletions cut 4 bases from V and 3 bases from J, with 13 bases between. CDR3 residues: CASSSDTGDNQPQHF. In DNA form, the CDR3 reads TGTGCCAGCAGTTCAGACACCGGGGACAATCAGCCCCAGCATTTT.

The rearrangement uses TRBV19 and TRBJ2-2; 8 bases map to TRBD1. Germline V gene data show CDR1 as LNHDA and CDR2 as SQIVND (reference sequence). The CDR3 loop spans 17 amino acids. V trimming: 8 bases; J trimming: 2 bases; junction bases outside the gene matches: 13. The CDR3 DNA reads as TGTGCCAGTTCTTCCTCTTGGACAGGGTTTAACACCGGGGAGCTGTTTTTT. Amino acid sequence: CASSSSWTGFNTGELFF.

A word on this clone: The same CDR3 is also encoded by other DNA sequences in this sample. This sequence joins TRBV7-9 and TRBJ1-2; a weak D match, TRBD1 (6 bases). Germline CDR1 SEHNR, CDR2 FQNEAQ (reference sequence). This CDR3 is 12 amino acids long. Trimming removed 3 bases at V and 4 bases at J, with 6 bases between. The CDR3 region is CASSLDSYGYTF. CDR3 coding DNA: TGTGCCAGCAGCTTGGACAGCTATGGCTACACCTTC. The full variable domain, completed using reference TRBV7-9 and TRBJ1-2, is DTGVSQNPRHKITKRGQNVTFRCDPISEHNRLYWYRQTLGQGPEFLTYFQNEAQLEKSRLLSDRFSAERPKGSFSTLEIQRTEQGDSAMYLCASSLDSYGYTFGSGTRLTVV.

The chain is built from TRBV28 and TRBJ2-7; D unclear. Looked up from germline, CDR1 is MDHEN and CDR2 is SYDVKM. CDR3 size: 13 residues. The ends were cut back, 8 bases at V and 2 bases at J, with 13 bases in the middle. CDR3 DNA: TGTGCCAGCTCAAGAGCACCCACCTACGAGCAGTACTTC. Translation: CASSRAPTYEQYF.